These T cell receptor beta chains were read from a single sample in a study of T cells in Graves' hyperthyroidism and ophthalmopathy. TCRdb re-called the multiplex PCR reads through MiXCR, storing one row per CDR3 protein. There are 650,000 to 850,000 distinct CDR3 sequences in the sample; about 19% occur only once, and about a sixth lies in the top ten. Sample: blood. These receptors all stem from a woman in her forties or fifties with Graves' hyperthyroidism that later progressed to Graves' ophthalmopathy. Each CDR3 is given without its conserved first and last residue. Only part of the rows carry a size: once, few, many, or a class if the clone is expanded.

>TRBV9|.
ASSVDGGGSTEAF
>TRBV27|.
ASSERQGANPYQETQY
>TRBV20-1|many
SARPDPNYGYT
>TRBV7-9|many
ASSPEAGRGHEYEQY
>TRBV11-2|many
ASSFVGMNTGELF
>TRBV12-3/TRBV12-4|many
ASSREATNEKLF
>TRBV29-1|.
SVLSEKLF
>TRBV24-1|few
ATSSYSDTQY
>TRBV5-5|few
ASTAPGGVMNTEAF
>TRBV7-2|.
ASSFSGGNYGYT
>TRBV7-2|.
ASSLSGGALRYEQY
>TRBV20-1|many
SANRGIYGYT
>TRBV29-1|few
SVEAPSGRFRNFNEQF
>TRBV7-2|.
ASSSTPGTDIYGYT
>TRBV6-4|.
ASSDEGGNQPQH
>TRBV20-1|many
SADRAAEKLF
>TRBV3-1|few
ASSQDVGDSPLH
>TRBV30|many
AWSEGFVEAF
>TRBV7-3|.
ASSPGGGGSYEQH
>TRBV15|.
ATSRDRIGRRNQPQH
>TRBV12-3/TRBV12-4|few
ASRGQGGSQPQH
>TRBV9|.
ASSVSSRGNTGELF
>TRBV3-1|few
ASSQENWVNTEAF
>TRBV2|.
ASTGLAGVGNEQF
>TRBV5-6|few
ASSFGSSGGQPQH
>TRBV6-2/TRBV6-3|.
ASRPGYSFSGANVLT
>TRBV3-1|many
ASSQGSGGAGTDTQY
>TRBV12-3/TRBV12-4|many
ASSFGVMNTEAF
>TRBV13|many
ASSAGGGGYT
>TRBV12-5|few
ASGFYVSGTSGAGELF
>TRBV19|.
ASSPAGGAYNEQF
>TRBV5-1|many
ASSLAGGWEQY
>TRBV10-3|.
AISVGQPYEQY
>TRBV18|many
ASSPLAGGPTDTQY
>TRBV25-1|few
ASSMGQANQPQH
>TRBV6-1|few
ASSESLAGFTDTQY
>TRBV18|.
DTSPEGAKRAF